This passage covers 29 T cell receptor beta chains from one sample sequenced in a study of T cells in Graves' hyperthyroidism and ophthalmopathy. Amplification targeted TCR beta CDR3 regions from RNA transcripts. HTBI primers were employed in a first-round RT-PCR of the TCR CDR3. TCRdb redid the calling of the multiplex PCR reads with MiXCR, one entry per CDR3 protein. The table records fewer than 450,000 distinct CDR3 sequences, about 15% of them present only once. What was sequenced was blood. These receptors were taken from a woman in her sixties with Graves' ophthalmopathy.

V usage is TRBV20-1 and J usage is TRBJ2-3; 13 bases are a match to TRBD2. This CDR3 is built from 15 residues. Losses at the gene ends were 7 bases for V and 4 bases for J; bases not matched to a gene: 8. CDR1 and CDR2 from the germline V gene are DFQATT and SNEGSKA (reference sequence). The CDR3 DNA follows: TGCAGTGGGAGACCGGGACTAGCGGGGTCAGATACGCAGTATTTT. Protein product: CSGRPGLAGSDTQYF.

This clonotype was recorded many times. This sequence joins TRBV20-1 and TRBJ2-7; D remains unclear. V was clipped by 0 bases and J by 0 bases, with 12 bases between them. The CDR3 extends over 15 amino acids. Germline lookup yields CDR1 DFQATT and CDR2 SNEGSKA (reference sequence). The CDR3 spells CSARDLKGTSYEQYF. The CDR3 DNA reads TGCAGTGCTAGAGATTTGAAGGGAACCTCCTACGAGCAGTACTTC.

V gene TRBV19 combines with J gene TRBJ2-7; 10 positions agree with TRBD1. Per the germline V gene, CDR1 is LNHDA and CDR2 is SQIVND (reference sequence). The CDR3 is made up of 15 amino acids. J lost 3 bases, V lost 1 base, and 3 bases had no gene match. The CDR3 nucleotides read TGTGCCAGTAGTATAGGGGGGACAGGGGTCTACGAGCAGTACTTC. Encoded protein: CASSIGGTGVYEQYF.

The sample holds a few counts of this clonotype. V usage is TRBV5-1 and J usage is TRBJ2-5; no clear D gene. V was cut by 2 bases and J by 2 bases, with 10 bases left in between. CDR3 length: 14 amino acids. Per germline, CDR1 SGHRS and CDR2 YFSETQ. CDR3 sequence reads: CASSFVQSQETQYF. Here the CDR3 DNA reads TGCGCCAGCAGCTTCGTACAGTCTCAAGAGACCCAGTACTTC.

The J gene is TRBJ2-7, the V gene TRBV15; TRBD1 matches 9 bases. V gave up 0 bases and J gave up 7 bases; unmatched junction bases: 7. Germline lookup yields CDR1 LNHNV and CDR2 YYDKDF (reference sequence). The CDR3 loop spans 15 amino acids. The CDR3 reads CATSRDEGQGSEQYF. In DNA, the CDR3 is TGTGCCACCAGCAGAGATGAAGGACAGGGGAGTGAGCAGTACTTC.

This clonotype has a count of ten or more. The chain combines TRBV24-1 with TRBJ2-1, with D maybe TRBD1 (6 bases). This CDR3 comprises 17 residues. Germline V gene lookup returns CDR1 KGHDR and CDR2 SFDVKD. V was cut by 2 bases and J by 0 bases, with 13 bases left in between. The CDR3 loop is CATSDSQGPSSYNEQFF. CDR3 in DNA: TGTGCCACCAGTGATTCACAGGGTCCGAGCTCCTACAATGAGCAGTTCTTC.

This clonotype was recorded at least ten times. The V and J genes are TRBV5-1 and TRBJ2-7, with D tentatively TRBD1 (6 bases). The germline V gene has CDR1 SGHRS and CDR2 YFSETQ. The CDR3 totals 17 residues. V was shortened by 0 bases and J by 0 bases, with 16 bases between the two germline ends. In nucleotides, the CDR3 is TGCGCCAGCAGCTTGGCACAGGGCGGTCTAGGCTCCTACGAGCAGTACTTC. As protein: CASSLAQGGLGSYEQYF.

CDR3 amino acids: CASSSSGTPYEQYF. The CDR3 coding sequence is TGTGCCAGCAGCTCTAGCGGGACTCCCTACGAGCAGTACTTC. J is TRBJ2-7 and V is TRBV7-9, with TRBD2 matching 9 bases. The CDR3 has 14 amino acids. Germline CDR1 and CDR2: SEHNR and FQNEAQ (reference sequence). V shed 4 bases and J 2 bases; nucleotides not matched to a gene: 3.

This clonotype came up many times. In DNA, the CDR3 is TGTGCCAGCAGTTACCCGGGTATGAACACTGAAGCTTTCTTT. It encodes CASSYPGMNTEAFF. V and J are TRBV6-5 and TRBJ1-1; no clear D. Germline V gene sequence: CDR1 MNHEY, CDR2 SVGAGI. V lost 2 bases and J lost 0, with 7 bases in between. This CDR3 is built from 14 residues.

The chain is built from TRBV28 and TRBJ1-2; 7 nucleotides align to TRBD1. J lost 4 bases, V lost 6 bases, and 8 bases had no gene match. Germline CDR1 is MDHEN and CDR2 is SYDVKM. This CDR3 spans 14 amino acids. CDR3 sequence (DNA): TGTGCCAGCAGCTTACAGGGGAACGGCTATGGCTACACCTTC. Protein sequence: CASSLQGNGYGYTF.

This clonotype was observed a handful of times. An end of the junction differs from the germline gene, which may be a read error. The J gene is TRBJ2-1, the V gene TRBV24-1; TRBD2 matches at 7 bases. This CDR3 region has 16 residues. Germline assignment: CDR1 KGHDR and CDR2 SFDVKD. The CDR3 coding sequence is TGTGGCACCAGTTCAGGTTTGGGGGGGACCTACAATGAGCAGTTCTTC. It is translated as CGTSSGLGGTYNEQFF.

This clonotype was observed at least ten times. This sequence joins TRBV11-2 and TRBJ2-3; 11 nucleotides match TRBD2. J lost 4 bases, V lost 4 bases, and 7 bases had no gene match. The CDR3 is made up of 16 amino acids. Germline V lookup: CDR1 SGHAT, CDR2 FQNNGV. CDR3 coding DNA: TGTGCCAGCAGCTCTGGTAGCGGGAGGGCCTCAGATACGCAGTATTTT. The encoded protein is CASSSGSGRASDTQYF.

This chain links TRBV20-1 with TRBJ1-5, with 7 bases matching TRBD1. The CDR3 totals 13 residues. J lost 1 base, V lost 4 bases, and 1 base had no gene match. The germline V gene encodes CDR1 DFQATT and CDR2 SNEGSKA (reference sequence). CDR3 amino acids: CSAKGGSNQPQHF. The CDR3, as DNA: TGCAGTGCTAAAGGGGGCAGCAATCAGCCCCAGCATTTT.

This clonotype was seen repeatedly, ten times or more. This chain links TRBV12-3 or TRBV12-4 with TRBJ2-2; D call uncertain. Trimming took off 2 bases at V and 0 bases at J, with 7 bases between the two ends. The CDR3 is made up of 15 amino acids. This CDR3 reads CASSLLWPNTGELFF. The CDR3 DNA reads TGTGCCAGCAGTTTACTTTGGCCGAACACCGGGGAGCTGTTTTTT.

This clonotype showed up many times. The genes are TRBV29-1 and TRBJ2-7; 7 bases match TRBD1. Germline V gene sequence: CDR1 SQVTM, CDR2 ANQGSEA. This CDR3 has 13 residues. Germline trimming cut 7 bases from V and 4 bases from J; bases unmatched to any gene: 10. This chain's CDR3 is CSASLTGRYEQYF. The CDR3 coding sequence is TGCAGCGCCTCGCTGACAGGGCGTTACGAGCAGTACTTC.

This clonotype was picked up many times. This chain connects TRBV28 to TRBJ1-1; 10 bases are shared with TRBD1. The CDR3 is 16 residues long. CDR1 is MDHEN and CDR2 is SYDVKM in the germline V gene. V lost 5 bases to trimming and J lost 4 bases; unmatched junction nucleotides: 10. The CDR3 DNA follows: TGTGCCAGCAGTCAAACTGGGACAGGGGACCTCACTGAAGCTTTCTTT. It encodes CASSQTGTGDLTEAFF.

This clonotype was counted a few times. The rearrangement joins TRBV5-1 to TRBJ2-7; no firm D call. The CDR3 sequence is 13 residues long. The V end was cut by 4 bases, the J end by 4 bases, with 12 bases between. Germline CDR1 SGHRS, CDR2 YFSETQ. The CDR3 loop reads CASSALTEYEQYF. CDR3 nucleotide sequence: TGCGCCAGCAGCGCGCTCACGGAATACGAGCAGTACTTC.

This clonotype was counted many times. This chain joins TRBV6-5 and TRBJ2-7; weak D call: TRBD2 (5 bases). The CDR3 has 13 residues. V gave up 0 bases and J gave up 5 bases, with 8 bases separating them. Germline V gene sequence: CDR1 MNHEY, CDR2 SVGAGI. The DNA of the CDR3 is TGTGCCAGCAGTTACTCGATCGGGAACGAGCAGTACTTC. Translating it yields CASSYSIGNEQYF.

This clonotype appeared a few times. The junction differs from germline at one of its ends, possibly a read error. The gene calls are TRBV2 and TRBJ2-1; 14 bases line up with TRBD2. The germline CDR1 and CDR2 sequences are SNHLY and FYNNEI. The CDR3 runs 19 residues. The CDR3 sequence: CASSLTSGRGISSHNEQFF. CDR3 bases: TGTGCCAGCAGCCTGACTAGCGGGAGGGGTATAAGCTCCCACAATGAGCAGTTCTTC.

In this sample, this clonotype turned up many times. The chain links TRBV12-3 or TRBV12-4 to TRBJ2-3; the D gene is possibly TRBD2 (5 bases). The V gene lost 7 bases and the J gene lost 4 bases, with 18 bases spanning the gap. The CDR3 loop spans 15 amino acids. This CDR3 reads CASKVTPGGADTQYF. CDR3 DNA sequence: TGTGCCAGCAAGGTCACCCCTGGAGGTGCAGATACGCAGTATTTT.

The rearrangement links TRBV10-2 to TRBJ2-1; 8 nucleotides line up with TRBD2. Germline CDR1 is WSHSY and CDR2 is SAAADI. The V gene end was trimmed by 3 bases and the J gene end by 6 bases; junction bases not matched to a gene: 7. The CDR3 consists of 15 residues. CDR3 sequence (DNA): TGCGCCAGCAGTGAATCGGGACTAGGACTCAATGAGCAGTTCTTC. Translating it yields CASSESGLGLNEQFF.

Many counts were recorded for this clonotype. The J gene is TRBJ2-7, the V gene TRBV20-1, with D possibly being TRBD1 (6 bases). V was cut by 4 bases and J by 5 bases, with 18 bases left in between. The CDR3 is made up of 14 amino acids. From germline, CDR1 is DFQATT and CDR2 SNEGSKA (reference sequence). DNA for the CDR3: TGCAGTGCTAAGAACCGACAGGTCCCCAACGAGCAGTACTTC. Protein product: CSAKNRQVPNEQYF.

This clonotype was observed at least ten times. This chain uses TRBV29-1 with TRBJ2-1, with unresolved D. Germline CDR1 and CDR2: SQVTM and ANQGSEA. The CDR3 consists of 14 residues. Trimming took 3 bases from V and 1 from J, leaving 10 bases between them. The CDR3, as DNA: TGCAGCGTTGAGTCCCCGCCGTCCTACAATGAGCAGTTCTTC. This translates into CSVESPPSYNEQFF.

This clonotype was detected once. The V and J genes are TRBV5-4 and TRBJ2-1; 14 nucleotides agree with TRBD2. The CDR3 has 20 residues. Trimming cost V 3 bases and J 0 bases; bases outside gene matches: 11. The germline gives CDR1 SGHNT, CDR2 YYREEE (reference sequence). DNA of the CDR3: TGTGCCAGCAGCTCGCGAGGGACTAGCGGGAGTATTAGCTCCTACAATGAGCAGTTCTTC. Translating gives CASSSRGTSGSISSYNEQFF.

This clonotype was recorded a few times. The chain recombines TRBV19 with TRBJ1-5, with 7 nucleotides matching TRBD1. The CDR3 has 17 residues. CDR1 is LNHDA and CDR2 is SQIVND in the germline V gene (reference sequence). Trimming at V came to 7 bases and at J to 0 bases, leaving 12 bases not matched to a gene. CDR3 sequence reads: CASTLTGNTYSNQPQHF. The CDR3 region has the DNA TGTGCCAGTACCCTGACAGGGAACACCTATAGCAATCAGCCCCAGCATTTT.

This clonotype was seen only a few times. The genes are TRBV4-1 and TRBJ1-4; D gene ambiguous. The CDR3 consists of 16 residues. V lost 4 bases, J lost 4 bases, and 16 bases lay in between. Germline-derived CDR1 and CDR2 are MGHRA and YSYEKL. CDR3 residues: CASSPPSPGVNEKLFF. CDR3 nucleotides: TGCGCCAGCAGCCCTCCTTCGCCAGGTGTTAATGAAAAACTGTTTTTT.

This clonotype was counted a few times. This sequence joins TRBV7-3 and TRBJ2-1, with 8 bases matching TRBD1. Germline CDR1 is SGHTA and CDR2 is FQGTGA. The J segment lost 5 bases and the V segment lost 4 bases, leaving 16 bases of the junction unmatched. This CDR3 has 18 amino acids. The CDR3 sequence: CASSSQPQGAHGNNEQFF. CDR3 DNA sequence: TGTGCCAGCAGCTCCCAACCCCAGGGGGCCCACGGAAACAATGAGCAGTTCTTC.

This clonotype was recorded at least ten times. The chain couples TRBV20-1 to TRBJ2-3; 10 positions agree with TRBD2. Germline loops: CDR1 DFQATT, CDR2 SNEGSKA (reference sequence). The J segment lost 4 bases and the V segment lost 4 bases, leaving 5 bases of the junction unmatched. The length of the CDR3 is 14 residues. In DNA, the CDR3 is TGCAGTGCTACTAGCGGGAGTCTCTCAGATACGCAGTATTTT. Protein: CSATSGSLSDTQYF.

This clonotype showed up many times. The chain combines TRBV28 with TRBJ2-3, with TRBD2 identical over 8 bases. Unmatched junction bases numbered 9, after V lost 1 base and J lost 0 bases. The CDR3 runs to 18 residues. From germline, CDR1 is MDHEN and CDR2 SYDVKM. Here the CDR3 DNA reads TGTGCCAGCAGTTTATATGCCCCTCGGGAGGGGAGCACAGATACGCAGTATTTT. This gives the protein CASSLYAPREGSTDTQYF.